Listed below are T cell receptor beta chains from one sample, sequenced in a study of CD8 T cells in ankylosing spondylitis. TCRdb reprocessed the 5' RACE reads via MiXCR and lists one record per CDR3 protein. This sample has 84,000 or so distinct CDR3 sequences, with roughly 27% found just once. The source material was blood, either unsorted or a sorted T cell fraction (not recorded which). The receptors come from a male donor with ankylosing spondylitis or in good health (not recorded which). CDR3s include the opening cysteine and the closing phenylalanine or tryptophan. The order of the fields is V gene, clone size, J gene, D gene, CDR3 DNA, CDR3 protein. D genes are given only for firm matches. A clone size is listed for some rows: how often the clone was seen (once, few, many), or a class if it is expanded.

TRBV20-1,-,TRBJ1-6,-,TGCAGTGCTGCCTATGACGTAGGGGATTCACCCCTCCACTTT,CSAAYDVGDSPLHF
TRBV7-2,-,TRBJ1-2,-,TGTGCCAGCAGCCCCTCGGGACAACTTAACTATGGCTACACCTTC,CASSPSGQLNYGYTF
TRBV20-1,-,TRBJ1-1,TRBD1,TGCAGTGCTCCGGACAGGGCTTTTGGAAACACTGAAGCTTTCTTT,CSAPDRAFGNTEAFF
TRBV7-2,few,TRBJ1-2,-,TGTGCCAGCAGCTTAGCACCTGGTTCTGGCTACACCTTC,CASSLAPGSGYTF
TRBV3-1,-,TRBJ1-6,-,TGTGCCAGCAGCCAGGGCTCCTATAATTCACCCCTCCACTTT,CASSQGSYNSPLHF
TRBV5-1,-,TRBJ2-1,-,TGCGCCAGCAGCTTGGGACAGTCCCTCGATGAGCAGTTCTTC,CASSLGQSLDEQFF
TRBV20-1,few,TRBJ2-5,TRBD2,TGCAGTGCTAGAGCTCCTAGCGGAACCCAAGAGACCCAGTACTTC,CSARAPSGTQETQYF
TRBV5-1,many,TRBJ2-6,-,TGCGCCAGCAGCTTGGGTTCCTCTGGGGCCAACGTCCTGACTTTC,CASSLGSSGANVLTF
TRBV12-3/TRBV12-4,-,TRBJ2-3,-,TGTGCCAGCAGTTTAGGGGCAGGGCGGGGCACAGATACGCAGTATTTT,CASSLGAGRGTDTQYF
TRBV18,-,TRBJ2-1,TRBD2,TGTGCCAGCTCACCACCCAGCGGGAGCTCCTACAATGAGCAGTTCTTC,CASSPPSGSSYNEQFF
TRBV10-3,few,TRBJ2-1,TRBD1,TGTGCCATCAGTGGGGACCCAGGGGGTGAGCAGTTCTTC,CAISGDPGGEQFF
TRBV4-1,-,TRBJ2-7,-,TGCGCCAGCAGCCTCGGCGAGGCGGACTACGAGCAGTACTTC,CASSLGEADYEQYF
TRBV7-8,-,TRBJ1-4,-,TGTGCCAGCAGCTTAGACGGATCTAATGAAAAACTGTTTTTT,CASSLDGSNEKLFF
TRBV6-1,few,TRBJ1-2,TRBD1,TGTGCCAGCAGTCATGACAGGGGGAACTATGGCTACACCTTC,CASSHDRGNYGYTF